This T cell receptor beta chain was identified during a study of radiotherapy plus CTLA-4 blockade in lung cancer. General study findings and limits: Expansion in blood of tumor-derived TCR clones was seen after radiotherapy plus ipilimumab. Among reported predictors of response, early blood T cell clone dynamics with interferon-beta performed best.

On this clone: Its antigen is not identified.

Assay used: immunoSEQ multiplex PCR; TCRdb lists only in-frame clones, some missing. The sample has around 44,000 clones; 75% to 90% are singletons. Germline V gene sequence: CDR1 MRHNA, CDR2 SNTAGT. CDR3 length equals 15 residues. The V and J ends lost 0 bases and 4 bases respectively, with 11 bases between them. This clonotype was sampled from a human donor with non-small cell lung cancer that progressed on radiotherapy plus ipilimumab. Some clones in this sample may be carry-over from other donors' samples. This specimen was peripheral blood, taken from a patient treated with radiotherapy plus ipilimumab. The chain employs TRBV6-4 and TRBJ2-3; possible D gene TRBD2, 6 bases. The DNA of the CDR3 is TGTGCCAGCAGTGACTCGAACGGGGAGGCAGATACGCAGTATTTT. This encodes CASSDSNGEADTQYF.